The clone carrying this TCR beta chain was counted at least ten times. Its antigen is not identified. The V end was cut by 5 bases, the J end by 3 bases, with 15 bases between. The CDR3 is 15 residues long. Each CDR3 protein gets one entry after TCRdb re-called the 5' RACE reads with MiXCR. Among 250,000 to 300,000 distinct CDR3 sequences, 15% to 20% were seen once, and the ten largest hold roughly 25%. These data are taken from a study of T-cell memory formation after mild COVID-19. The overall study: TCR clusters were mostly donor specific. General study findings and limits: The main location of contracting CD4+ clones was CM and EM, and that of contracting CD8+ clones was EMRA. Contracting clones, day 15 to 85, had balanced CD4/CD8, and later expanders favored CD4+.

Sequenced material: PBMCs or a T cell subset sorted from them (not recorded which). The TCR comes from a man between 18 and 29 years old who had mild COVID-19 (a few samples of this study predate the infection). Cell type and time point are not known. V usage is TRBV12-3 or TRBV12-4 and J usage is TRBJ2-3; either TRBD1 or TRBD2 may fit D (5 bases each). The CDR3 DNA sequence: TGTGCCAGCAGTAGAAGGGGCGGGCATACAGATACGCAGTATTTT. It translates to CASSRRGGHTDTQYF.